This TCR beta chain stems from a study of cytomegalovirus exposure and HLA in healthy donors. 60 Vbeta and 13 Jbeta primers were used in PCR. The method was immunoSEQ multiplex PCR; TCRdb's version includes in-frame clones alone and lacks a portion of them. The data contain some 140,000 clones, 70% to 80% of them singletons. The CDR3 is 14 residues long. Germline V gene data show CDR1 as SGDLS and CDR2 as YYNGEE. Trimming pared 3 bases from V and 3 bases from J, leaving 9 bases between. The rearrangement links TRBV9 to TRBJ2-2; the D gene is possibly TRBD2 (5 bases). This clonotype was obtained from a man in his thirties or forties in good health and CMV-seropositive. The specimen sequenced was PBMCs. The CDR3 bases are TGTGCCAGCAGCGATCGTAGCGACACCGGGGAGCTGTTTTTT. Translating gives CASSDRSDTGELFF.